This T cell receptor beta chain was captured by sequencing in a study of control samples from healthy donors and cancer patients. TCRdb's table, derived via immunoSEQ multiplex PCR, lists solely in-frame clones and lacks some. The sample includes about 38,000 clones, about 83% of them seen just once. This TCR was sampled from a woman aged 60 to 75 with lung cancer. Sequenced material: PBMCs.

The CDR3 nucleotides are TGTGCCAGCAGCAACGTAACCCCGGGACCCAATGCCTACGAGCAGTACTTC. Its protein product is CASSNVTPGPNAYEQYF. The chain uses TRBV21-1 and TRBJ2-7. TRBV21-1 is shown as a pseudogene. The CDR3 runs 17 residues.